The clone carrying this TCR beta chain turned up a few times. The data were obtained in a study of beta chain features in type 1 diabetes. Expressed TCRB transcripts were sequenced because the isolated RNA had all been reverse transcribed beforehand. Produced via immunoSEQ multiplex PCR; TCRdb's table is partial and in-frame only. The sample holds about 290,000 clones, around 7.8% seen once. This CDR3 is built from 15 residues. Trimming shortened V by 1 base and J by 5 bases, and 14 bases separated the two germline ends. Germline V gene data show CDR1 as SGHVS and CDR2 as FQNEAQ. Source material: central memory CD4+ T cells from blood. The chain joins TRBV7-8 to TRBJ2-5, with a tentative D call TRBD1 (6 bases). The TCR sequence derives from a woman between 18 and 29 years old in good health. The CDR3 DNA reads as TGTGCCAGCAGCTTAGGCGGCAGGGGTTCGGAGACCCAGTACTTC. Encoded protein: CASSLGGRGSETQYF.